Shown below are 18 T cell receptor beta chains from a single sample sequenced in a study of blood T cell repertoires in COVID-19. Only in-frame clones appear in the TCRdb table, and some are missing; sequencing was by immunoSEQ multiplex PCR. The sample includes about 200,000 clones, about 80% of them seen just once. Sequenced: peripheral blood. These TCRs come from a human donor with acute or convalescent COVID-19. The donor label of this sample is uncertain.

The chain links TRBV27 to TRBJ2-3, with D tentatively TRBD2 (6 bases). CDR3 length: 16 amino acids. Trimming pared 2 bases from V and 4 bases from J, leaving 16 bases between. Germline values: CDR1 MNHEY, CDR2 SMNVEV (reference sequence). This chain's CDR3 is CASSLGQGRGADTQYF. The CDR3 DNA reads TGTGCCAGCAGTTTAGGCCAGGGACGCGGGGCAGATACGCAGTATTTT.

DNA for the CDR3: TGTGCCATCAAGGAGCGGGAGGGCTTGTTTGGAGATACGCAGTATTTT. Encoded protein: CAIKEREGLFGDTQYF. The chain recombines TRBV10-3 with TRBJ2-3; TRBD2 matches 10 bases. The CDR3 loop spans 16 amino acids. Trimming took 7 bases from V and 5 from J; bases not matched to a gene: 12. CDR1 and CDR2 from the germline V gene are ENHRY and SYGVKD.

The table lists this clone with a count of one. This CDR3 reads CASSQDRGQSGYTF. The CDR3 DNA sequence: TGCGCCAGCAGCCAGGACAGGGGGCAAAGTGGCTACACCTTC. The chain is built from TRBV5-1 and TRBJ1-2, with TRBD1 matching 11 bases. Germline V gene sequence: CDR1 SGHRS, CDR2 YFSETQ. Losses at the gene ends were 4 bases for V and 7 bases for J; bases not matched to a gene: 6. CDR3 length: 14 amino acids.

The CDR3 bases are TGTGCCAGCAGCCAAGGGACTAGCGGGAGCCAGCAGTTCTTC. Protein: CASSQGTSGSQQFF. V is TRBV3-1 (or the pseudogene TRBV3-2) and J is TRBJ2-1; 13 bases align to TRBD2. The length of the CDR3 is 14 residues. The V and J ends lost 1 base and 11 bases, in that order; junction bases with no gene match: 2. Germline V gene data show CDR1 as LGHDT and CDR2 as YNNKEL (reference sequence).

The chain has TRBV11-2 and TRBJ2-7; 9 nucleotides match TRBD2. The germline V gene has CDR1 SGHAT and CDR2 FQNNGV. The CDR3 totals 15 residues. The junction had 8 bases not matched to a gene; V was cut back by 5 bases and J by 3 bases. This chain's CDR3 is CASSQTSGSYYEQYF. Written as DNA, the CDR3 is TGTGCCAGCAGCCAGACTAGCGGAAGCTACTACGAGCAGTACTTC.

V usage is TRBV19 and J usage is TRBJ1-5; perhaps TRBD1 as D (6 bases). Germline V gene sequence: CDR1 LNHDA, CDR2 SQIVND (reference sequence). This CDR3 contains 16 residues. Trimming pared 5 bases from V and 4 bases from J, leaving 18 bases between. The CDR3 protein is CASSPDSYQGNQPQHF. The CDR3 nucleotides are TGTGCCAGTAGTCCCGACAGCTACCAGGGGAATCAGCCCCAGCATTTT.

The V gene is TRBV3-1 (or the pseudogene TRBV3-2), the J gene TRBJ1-1; no definite D call. CDR3 size: 12 residues. CDR1 LGHDT and CDR2 YNNKEL come from the germline V gene (reference sequence). Trimming cost V 2 bases and J 3 bases, with 4 bases left between them. The chain's CDR3 is CASSQRDTEAFF. Here the CDR3 DNA reads TGTGCCAGCAGCCAACGGGACACTGAAGCTTTCTTT.

V gene TRBV9 combines with J gene TRBJ1-5; 10 nucleotides agree with TRBD1. The CDR3 is 15 residues long. J gave up 7 bases and V 0 bases, and 4 bases lay outside the gene matches. Germline V CDR1 and CDR2: SGDLS, YYNGEE. The CDR3 loop reads CASSVGDRGGQPQHF. As DNA, the CDR3 is TGTGCCAGCAGCGTAGGGGACAGGGGCGGCCAGCCCCAGCATTTT.

The rearrangement joins TRBV3-1 (or the pseudogene TRBV3-2) to TRBJ2-7; 7 bases align to TRBD2. Germline V gene lookup returns CDR1 LGHDT and CDR2 YNNKEL (reference sequence). The ends lost 2 bases at V and 2 bases at J; junction bases unmatched: 3. This CDR3 contains 14 residues. CDR3 protein: CASSQQAGTYEQYF. DNA of the CDR3: TGTGCCAGCAGCCAACAAGCGGGAACCTACGAGCAGTACTTC.

In its sample, this clone is medium-sized. The rearrangement uses TRBV7-2 and TRBJ1-1, with D possibly being TRBD1 (6 bases). The CDR3 runs 12 residues. The germline V gene has CDR1 SGHTA and CDR2 FQGNSA. Between the trimmed V and J ends, which lost 5 bases and 4 bases, there was a span of 8 bases. For the CDR3, the DNA is TGTGCCAGCAGCCAAGGGGGCACTGAAGCTTTCTTT. Translating gives CASSQGGTEAFF.

This chain joins TRBV7-9 and TRBJ1-6; weak D call: TRBD1 (6 bases). The germline V gene encodes CDR1 SEHNR and CDR2 FQNEAQ (reference sequence). Trimming removed 5 bases from V and 6 bases from J, with 20 bases in between. The CDR3 is made up of 17 amino acids. CDR3 nucleotide sequence: TGTGCCAGCAGCCCCCAACAGGGTTCCCTTGCTAATTCACCCCTCCACTTT. It specifies CASSPQQGSLANSPLHF.

This clone came up many times. The V gene is TRBV9, the J gene TRBJ1-5; D gene unclear. The CDR3 length is 15 residues. Germline assignment: CDR1 SGDLS and CDR2 YYNGEE. Trimming shortened V by 0 bases and J by 5 bases, and 12 bases separated the two germline ends. DNA for the CDR3: TGTGCCAGCAGCGTAGGGGAGACGGGATATCAGCCCCAGCATTTT. Translating it yields CASSVGETGYQPQHF.

The chain couples TRBV5-1 to TRBJ2-3; 8 bases align to TRBD2. Germline CDR1 reads SGHRS; CDR2 reads YFSETQ. The ends lost 4 bases at V and 6 bases at J; junction bases unmatched: 7. This CDR3 has 14 residues. In DNA form, the CDR3 reads TGCGCCAGCAGCCTGGGACTAGATGAGGATACGCAGTATTTT. This codes for CASSLGLDEDTQYF.

This clone was detected a few times. The gene calls are TRBV6-6 and TRBJ1-5, with a weak D call TRBD1 (5 bases). This CDR3 spans 15 amino acids. CDR1 and CDR2 from the germline V gene are MNHNY and SVGAGI (reference sequence). Trimming pared 4 bases from V and 4 bases from J, leaving 14 bases between. The CDR3 nucleotides read TGTGCCAGCAGTTCCCTCGACAGAGTTAATCAGCCCCAGCATTTT. It codes for CASSSLDRVNQPQHF.

This clone was picked up one time. The V call is TRBV18, the J call TRBJ1-3; D is ambiguous. The CDR3 is made up of 16 amino acids. V was cut by 4 bases and J by 2 bases, with 15 bases left in between. Germline loops: CDR1 KGHSH, CDR2 LQKENI. CDR3 protein: CASSLQEGSTGNTIYF. The CDR3 DNA follows: TGTGCCAGCTCACTACAAGAGGGTTCCACTGGAAACACCATATATTTT.

This chain connects TRBV6-6 to TRBJ1-5; D possibly corresponds to TRBD1 (5 bases). V lost 2 bases, J lost 2 bases, and 13 bases lay in between. The CDR3 extends over 16 amino acids. Germline lookup yields CDR1 MNHNY and CDR2 SVGAGI (reference sequence). CDR3 sequence: CASSYLGTGGNQPQHF. The DNA for the CDR3 is TGTGCCAGCAGTTACCTCGGTACAGGTGGCAATCAGCCCCAGCATTTT.

This chain connects TRBV3-1 (or the pseudogene TRBV3-2) to TRBJ2-5, with TRBD2 matching 12 bases. Germline V CDR1 and CDR2: LGHDT, YNNKEL (reference sequence). This CDR3 contains 15 residues. Trimming took 4 bases from V and 1 from J; bases not matched to a gene: 1. As DNA, the CDR3 is TGTGCCAGCAGCCGGACTAGCGGGATCCAAGAGACCCAGTACTTC. Translated: CASSRTSGIQETQYF.

CDR3 loop: CATSREAGRNSEQFF. The DNA of the CDR3 is TGTGCCACCAGCAGAGAGGCAGGGAGGAATAGTGAGCAGTTCTTC. The rearrangement links TRBV15 to TRBJ2-1; perhaps TRBD2 as D (6 bases). The CDR3 covers 15 residues. With 0 bases removed from V and 9 bases from J, the gap between germline ends came to 15 bases. Germline CDR1 reads LNHNV; CDR2 reads YYDKDF (reference sequence).